This T cell receptor (beta chain) originates from a study of blood T cell repertoires in COVID-19. Study summary: COVID-19 samples collected from the United States, Italy and Spain covered acute and convalescent phases. PBMCs, B-cell-depleted T cells, or T cells were the source of the cDNA or gDNA that made up the material.

The V and J ends lost 4 bases and 5 bases respectively, with 14 bases between them. This CDR3 spans 15 amino acids. CDR1 and CDR2 from the germline V gene are LGHNA and YSLEER. Here immunoSEQ multiplex PCR was the method, and the copy in TCRdb shows in-frame clones only, minus some. The table records some 10,000 clones, about nine tenths of them present only once. The sample comprised peripheral blood. This chain connects TRBV4-3 to TRBJ2-2; D is undetermined. This TCR was recovered from a man aged 55 to 70 with acute or convalescent COVID-19. Here the CDR3 reads CASSPERSSTGELFF. CDR3 DNA sequence: TGCGCCAGCAGCCCAGAAAGAAGCTCTACCGGGGAGCTGTTTTTT.